One T cell receptor beta chain is described in this entry. This clonotype has only a few counts. Its specific antigen is unknown. The record has no base qualities; no much larger clone is one base away. This entry is derived from a study of T cells after yellow fever vaccination (dated by TCRdb to the late 2010s). Concerning the study at large: The SMART-Seq v4 Ultra Low Input RNA kit was used to prepare libraries from fractions with low cell numbers. To follow T-cell clones before and after both primary and booster YFV17D yellow fever vaccination, bulk TCR alpha and beta repertoires underwent longitudinal sequencing. Two healthy male donors made up the cohort, one aged 18 to 30 years and the other aged 30 to 40 years. Blood was drawn at multiple timepoints before and after primary and secondary immunization, with bulk PBMC replicates and cell subsets isolated.

Overall results and qualifications from the work: The secondary T-cell response was found to be weaker but faster than the primary response, with a peak reached on day 5 rather than on day 15. FACS-sorted repertoires could contain abundant contaminating clonotypes from the bulk population, so computational filtering was required. Only a couple of donors were included in the study, so the extent to which the findings can be generalized is limited. A small share of clonotypes occurred in both CD4 and CD8 compartments, likely arising from convergent recombination. Most clones expanded after primary vaccination were re-detected after the booster (around 96% of CD4 and roughly 85% of CD8), suggesting broad memory maintenance.

TCR cDNA was made using 5'RACE template switching, a step that added a universal primer site and unique molecular identifiers. cDNA synthesis was primed from both the TCR alpha and TCR beta constant segments. Library amplification used two PCR steps, and the second PCR step added sample barcodes and sequencing adapters. Sequencing of libraries was done on Illumina HiSeq 2500 (2x100 bp) or NovaSeq (2x150 bp). The authors processed their data as follows. Demultiplexing of reads and collapsing into UMI consensus sequences were performed with MIGEC, and V(D)J alignment was carried out with MiXCR. Using edgeR on replicate PBMC samples, clonotypes were called vaccine-responding if FDR was below 0.01 and the log2 fold change was above 5 up to day 15. Each bulk clonotype was labeled CD4 or CD8 based on which sequenced repertoire, CD4 or CD8, contained the clonotype at higher abundance. The raw public data were reprocessed by TCRdb itself: fastp quality trimming at Q25, MiXCR clonotype calling, in-frame beta chains only. Each entry is one CDR3 protein sequence, shown with its most common DNA and genes. Here the V and J calls rest on TCRdb's processing, not on the authors' analysis. The sample table lists under 250,000 distinct CDR3 sequences, roughly 7.2% of them with a count of one. The ten most abundant clones make up about 0.85% of the sample.

This specimen's treatment or condition label, per the study, means: live attenuated yellow fever vaccine strain. PBMCs were isolated from peripheral blood using a standard Ficoll-Paque protocol. CD4 and CD8 T-cell fractions were isolated with Dynabeads CD4 and CD8 positive selection kits. TriZol was used to extract RNA from bulk PBMCs, CD4 and CD8 fractions, and dextramer-positive and dextramer-negative fractions. Via the germline V gene, CDR1 is LGHNA and CDR2 YSLEER. The CDR3, from cysteine to phenylalanine, totals 16 residues. The only DNA kept is the CDR3, 48 bases in frame from the first base. The trim is 0 bases for V and 7 bases for J, with a gap of 15 bases between the germline ends.

The chain joins TRBV4-3 to TRBJ2-2; TRBD2 could be the D gene, as 7 bases match. The TCR comes from a man aged 25-45 years who received the YFV17D yellow fever vaccine. The sample here was CD4+ T cells sorted from PBMCs, taken 15 days after the yellow fever booster vaccination. The DNA sequence is TGCGCCAGCAGCCAAGATTCGGGGGGCGCGAACGGGGAGCTGTTTTTT. It specifies CASSQDSGGANGELFF.